The next 21 T cell receptor beta chains were all read from a single sample in a study of CD8+ T cells in alopecia areata. Treatment denoted: oral pan-JAK inhibitor, 5-10 mg twice daily. Sequencing relied on a cDNA template that was reverse transcribed from extracted RNA. Assay used: immunoSEQ multiplex PCR; TCRdb lists only in-frame clones, some missing. This table holds roughly 100,000 clones, 70% to 90% found once. The material sequenced was CD8+ T cells sorted from blood, taken between weeks 30 and 35, from a patient treated with tofacitinib. The receptors come from a human donor with alopecia areata.

The V call is TRBV29-1, the J call TRBJ1-1; D might be TRBD1 (6 bases). The CDR3 covers 13 residues. Looked up from germline, CDR1 is SQVTM and CDR2 is ANQGSEA. V lost 3 bases and J 9 bases, leaving 17 bases between the germline ends. DNA of the CDR3: TGCAGCGTTGAGAGGGGGGACGGCTCAAAAGCTTTCTTT. It encodes CSVERGDGSKAFF.

As concerns this clone: Other DNA sequences of this sample code for an identical CDR3. The chain employs TRBV27 and TRBJ2-3, with D unresolved. Trimming stripped 3 bases from V and 6 bases from J, with 4 bases between. This CDR3 has 11 residues. Germline V gene data show CDR1 as MNHEY and CDR2 as SMNVEV (reference sequence). Here the CDR3 reads CASSLGDTQYF. CDR3 sequence (DNA): TGTGCCAGCAGTTTGGGTGATACGCAGTATTTT.

This chain connects TRBV10-1 to TRBJ1-4; D is unclear. The CDR3 is 12 amino acids. Germline V gene sequence: CDR1 WNHNN, CDR2 SYGVQD (reference sequence). V was cut by 3 bases and J by 6 bases, with 5 bases left in between. Here the CDR3 reads CASSDKDEKLFF. The CDR3 nucleotides are TGCGCCAGCAGTGACAAGGATGAAAAACTGTTTTTT.

This chain links TRBV4-1 with TRBJ2-7; a possible D gene is TRBD1 (6 bases). In germline, CDR1 is MGHRA, CDR2 YSYEKL. Deletions cut 4 bases from V and 4 bases from J, with 14 bases between. This CDR3 spans 14 amino acids. CDR3 amino acids: CASSLQGMSYEQYF. The CDR3 region has the DNA TGCGCCAGCAGCCTACAGGGCATGTCGTACGAGCAGTACTTC.

The chain is built from TRBV7-9 and TRBJ2-5, with 8 bases that match TRBD2. J was trimmed by 1 base and V by 5 bases; bases with no gene match: 6. Germline V lookup: CDR1 SEHNR, CDR2 FQNEAQ (reference sequence). This CDR3 contains 15 residues. Written as DNA, the CDR3 is TGTGCCAGCAGCACCATACTAGCGGTCCAAGAGACCCAGTACTTC. Translation: CASSTILAVQETQYF.

V and J are TRBV7-9 and TRBJ2-5; D is uncertain. This CDR3 is 13 amino acids long. Trimming removed 3 bases from V and 3 bases from J, with 8 bases in between. Germline CDR1 and CDR2: SEHNR and FQNEAQ (reference sequence). Here the CDR3 DNA reads TGTGCCAGCAGCTTTTCAGGAAAAGAGACCCAGTACTTC. Translating gives CASSFSGKETQYF.

The rearrangement links TRBV5-1 to TRBJ1-1; D is possibly TRBD1 (5 bases). V lost 4 bases and J 8 bases, leaving 15 bases between the germline ends. Germline V gene lookup returns CDR1 SGHRS and CDR2 YFSETQ. This CDR3 is built from 13 residues. CDR3 in amino acids: CASSLSGTPEAFF. As DNA, the CDR3 is TGCGCCAGCAGCCTATCCGGGACGCCAGAAGCTTTCTTT.

In regard to this clone: One end of the junction varies from germline; a read error may be responsible. CDR3 sequence reads: CSVEDPLTPGEVFF. The CDR3 region has the DNA TGCAGCGTTGAAGATCCCCTTACGCCCGGGGAAGTTTTCTTT. V is TRBV29-1 and J is TRBJ1-1; D is uncertain. The CDR3 length is 14 residues. From germline, CDR1 is SQVTM and CDR2 ANQGSEA. Complete variable domain (other parts from reference TRBV29-1 and TRBJ1-1): SAVISQKPSRDICQRGTSLTIQCQVDSQVTMMFWYRQQPGQSLTLIATANQGSEATYESGFVIDKFPISRPNLTFSTLTVSNMSPEDSSIYLCSVEDPLTPGEVFFGQGTRLTVV.

The chain recombines TRBV29-1 with TRBJ1-1; 10 positions agree with TRBD1. Trimming cost V 5 bases and J 4 bases; bases outside gene matches: 7. Germline V gives CDR1 SQVTM, CDR2 ANQGSEA. There are 14 residues in the CDR3. For the CDR3, the DNA is TGCAGCGTTCCGGGACAGGGGAGAGGCACTGAAGCTTTCTTT. It yields the protein CSVPGQGRGTEAFF.

The chain's CDR3 is CASSFRLAGGGFRGTDTQYF. The CDR3 DNA follows: TGTGCCAGCAGCTTTCGACTAGCGGGAGGAGGATTTCGGGGCACAGATACGCAGTATTTT. The chain carries TRBV5-4 and TRBJ2-3, with 13 bases lining up with TRBD2. The CDR3 runs 20 residues. Germline V gene lookup returns CDR1 SGHNT and CDR2 YYREEE (reference sequence). The trim removed 2 bases at V and 1 base at J, leaving 13 bases unmatched. The full variable domain, with the rest looked up from reference TRBV5-4 and TRBJ2-3, is ETGVTQSPTHLIKTRGQQVTLRCSSQSGHNTVSWYQQALGQGPQFIFQYYREEENGRGNFPPRFSGLQFPNYSSELNVNALELDDSALYLCASSFRLAGGGFRGTDTQYFGPGTRLTVL.

The J gene is TRBJ2-7, the V gene TRBV19; D remains ambiguous. This CDR3 comprises 15 residues. Germline V gene lookup returns CDR1 LNHDA and CDR2 SQIVND (reference sequence). The ends were cut back, 0 bases at V and 0 bases at J, with 9 bases in the middle. CDR3 in DNA: TGTGCCAGTAGTATAGATCCAGGAAACTCCTACGAGCAGTACTTC. This sequence encodes CASSIDPGNSYEQYF.

The V call is TRBV7-9, the J call TRBJ2-7; 7 nucleotides align to TRBD1. Germline V gene lookup returns CDR1 SEHNR and CDR2 FQNEAQ (reference sequence). The CDR3 spans 14 residues. Trimming took 2 bases from V and 3 from J; bases not matched to a gene: 4. CDR3 region: CASSLPGTDYEQYF. CDR3 nucleotides: TGTGCCAGCAGCTTACCCGGGACAGACTACGAGCAGTACTTC.

The genes are TRBV7-9 and TRBJ2-7; perhaps TRBD1 as D (7 bases). Per the germline V gene, CDR1 is SEHNR and CDR2 is FQNEAQ (reference sequence). The V gene lost 8 bases and the J gene lost 4 bases, with 12 bases spanning the gap. The CDR3 loop spans 12 amino acids. The CDR3 DNA reads as TGTGCCAGCGACGCAGGGGGGTACGAGCAGTACTTC. It yields the protein CASDAGGYEQYF.

The chain carries TRBV9 and TRBJ2-1; TRBD1 matches 10 bases. V lost 0 bases, J lost 0 bases, and 0 bases stayed unmatched. Germline values: CDR1 SGDLS, CDR2 YYNGEE. CDR3 length equals 16 residues. The CDR3 spells CASSVGTGGSYNEQFF. The CDR3 DNA reads as TGTGCCAGCAGCGTAGGGACAGGGGGCTCCTACAATGAGCAGTTCTTC.

V gene TRBV27 combines with J gene TRBJ1-5; TRBD1 matches at 7 bases. This CDR3 is built from 18 residues. Germline lookup yields CDR1 MNHEY and CDR2 SMNVEV (reference sequence). V lost 3 bases to trimming and J lost 9 bases; unmatched junction nucleotides: 20. The CDR3 sequence is CASSLESTGTAHRGPQHF. CDR3 DNA: TGTGCCAGCAGTTTGGAATCCACCGGGACAGCCCACCGGGGGCCCCAGCATTTT.

The count of this clone is one. V and J are TRBV5-4 and TRBJ2-7, with TRBD2 matching 10 bases. The CDR3 loop spans 16 amino acids. Germline loops: CDR1 SGHNT, CDR2 YYREEE (reference sequence). J lost 3 bases, V lost 0 bases, and 6 bases had no gene match. In DNA, the CDR3 is TGTGCCAGCAGCTTGGCCACGGCTAGCGGGAGCTACGAGCAGTACTTC. It encodes CASSLATASGSYEQYF.

The chain combines TRBV5-6 with TRBJ1-5; possibly TRBD1 for D (6 bases). The V and J ends lost 1 base and 5 bases respectively, with 13 bases between them. The germline V gene has CDR1 SGHDT and CDR2 YYEEEE. The CDR3 is 15 amino acids. CDR3 sequence reads: CASSLRWGADQPQHF. The CDR3 DNA reads TGTGCCAGCAGCTTGAGGTGGGGGGCTGATCAGCCCCAGCATTTT.

The chain combines TRBV11-1 with TRBJ2-1; D gene unclear. The CDR3 contains 14 residues. CDR1 is SGHAT, CDR2 FQDESV, per germline (reference sequence). V lost 4 bases and J lost 0, with 7 bases in between. The CDR3 nucleotides read TGTGCCAGCAGCTCCCGTGTCTCCTACAATGAGCAGTTCTTC. Translating it yields CASSSRVSYNEQFF.

The rearrangement joins TRBV6-6 to TRBJ2-1; 12 bases fit TRBD2. The germline gives CDR1 MNHNY, CDR2 SVGAGI (reference sequence). The CDR3 length is 12 residues. Here the CDR3 reads CASGLAGNEQFF. In DNA, the CDR3 is TGTGCTTCGGGACTAGCGGGCAATGAGCAGTTCTTC.

This chain joins TRBV2 and TRBJ2-1, with a weak D call TRBD1 (5 bases). The CDR3 consists of 14 residues. In germline, CDR1 is SNHLY, CDR2 FYNNEI. V was shortened by 4 bases and J by 6 bases, with 13 bases between the two germline ends. CDR3 coding DNA: TGTGCCAGCAGTGCAGGGTTTTTCGGCAATGAGCAGTTCTTC. Protein product: CASSAGFFGNEQFF.

The chain links TRBV28 to TRBJ2-7; 7 nucleotides align to TRBD2. Germline CDR1 reads MDHEN; CDR2 reads SYDVKM. With V trimmed by 8 bases and J by 7 bases, 14 bases remained unmatched. CDR3 length: 14 residues. The CDR3 sequence: CASHPRGIPWEQYF. The CDR3 nucleotides are TGTGCCAGCCACCCGCGGGGGATACCTTGGGAGCAGTACTTC.